This record concerns one TCR beta chain sequence. This specimen comes from a study of blood T cell repertoires in COVID-19. Study overall: The study drew acute and convalescent COVID-19 samples from the United States, Italy and Spain. Sample material is recorded as cDNA or gDNA derived from T cells, B-cell-depleted T cells, or PBMCs.

Per the original data handling: Nucleated cell number was recorded as an estimate derived from reference gene primer amplification. The table came from immunoSEQ multiplex PCR; TCRdb's copy has only in-frame clones and leaves some out. That table gives V, J and clone size, and the DNA gave D and trimming. Altogether some 270,000 clones are present, about four fifths being singletons, with the ten largest covering around 16%. The germline V gene has CDR1 MNHEY and CDR2 SVGEGT. This CDR3 comprises 15 residues. V gave up 5 bases and J gave up 4 bases; unmatched junction bases: 10. Seattle participants joined during active infection and were tracked over time.

This receptor was taken from a person aged 65 to 79 with COVID-19, enrolled during active disease. This chain uses TRBV6-2 or TRBV6-3 with TRBJ1-2; TRBD1 matches at 7 bases. The sequenced sample was peripheral blood. The CDR3, as DNA: TGTGCCAGCAGTCCCAACCTGGACAGGTTCTATGGCTACACCTTC. Protein sequence: CASSPNLDRFYGYTF.